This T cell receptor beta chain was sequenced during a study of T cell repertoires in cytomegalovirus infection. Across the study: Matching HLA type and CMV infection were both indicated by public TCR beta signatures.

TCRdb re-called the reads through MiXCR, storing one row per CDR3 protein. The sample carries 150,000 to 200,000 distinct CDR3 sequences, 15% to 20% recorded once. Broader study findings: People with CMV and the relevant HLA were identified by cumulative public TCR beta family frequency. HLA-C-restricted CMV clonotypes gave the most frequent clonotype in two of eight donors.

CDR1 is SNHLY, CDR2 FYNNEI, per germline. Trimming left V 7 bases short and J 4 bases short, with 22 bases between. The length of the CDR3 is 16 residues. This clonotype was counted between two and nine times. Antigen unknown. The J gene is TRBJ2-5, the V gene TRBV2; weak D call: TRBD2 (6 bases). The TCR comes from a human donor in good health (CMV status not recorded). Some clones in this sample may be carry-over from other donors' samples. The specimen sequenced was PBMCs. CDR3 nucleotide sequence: TGTGCCAGCAAGACCTCTGGCGGGAAAGTGGCAGAGACCCAGTACTTC. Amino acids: CASKTSGGKVAETQYF.